This TCR beta chain was sequenced during a study of shared clonotypes between healthy human individuals. About the study: Each donor's CD4 naive and CD4 memory cells filled three plates apiece, CD8 naive two, and CD8 memory one.

Study-level points and caveats: Clonotypes shared by all four donors outscored non-shared clonotypes in generation probability. Measured sharing among donors was expected to vary with sequencing depth.

This clone appeared once. The antigen is undetermined. Germline lookup yields CDR1 SQVTM and CDR2 ANQGSEA. Trimming stripped 0 bases from V and 8 bases from J, with 16 bases between. The CDR3 length is 14 residues. Measured with immunoSEQ multiplex PCR; TCRdb has only the in-frame clones, and not every one. The sample yields about 680,000 clones, about 92% seen once. CD45RO-negative, CCR7-selected cells formed the naive CD8 fraction, which excluded terminally differentiated effector memory CD45RA+ cells. All participating donors were Caucasian adults from Nashville, Tennessee. V gene TRBV29-1 combines with J gene TRBJ1-1; D might be TRBD1 (5 bases). Sequenced material: naive CD8+ T cells sorted from blood. The source is a man aged 30-40 years in good health. CDR3 bases: TGCAGCGTTGAAGAAGGTTTGTTGGGGGACGAAGCTTTCTTT. This encodes CSVEEGLLGDEAFF. Together with reference TRBV29-1 and TRBJ1-1, the CDR3 gives the full variable domain: SAVISQKPSRDICQRGTSLTIQCQVDSQVTMMFWYRQQPGQSLTLIATANQGSEATYESGFVIDKFPISRPNLTFSTLTVSNMSPEDSSIYLCSVEEGLLGDEAFFGQGTRLTVV.